This T cell receptor (beta chain) was sequenced during a study of CD8+CD57+ T cells in acquired aplastic anemia. Individuals selected for sequencing had exhibited CD8+CD57+ cell expansion on flow cytometry. Deletions cut 1 base from V and 3 bases from J, with 13 bases between. Per germline, CDR1 DFQATT and CDR2 SNEGSKA (reference sequence). The CDR3 has 14 residues. Genomic DNA constituted the template upon which TCR beta VDJ and CDR3 profiling was performed. TCRdb reanalysed the reads using MiXCR and keeps one entry per CDR3 protein. The sample has 120,000 or so distinct CDR3 sequences, about 40% seen once.

This TCR was sampled from a human donor with aplastic anemia. Material: sorted CD4+, CD8+, or CD8+CD57+ T cells (not recorded which) from PBMCs. The chain has TRBV20-1 and TRBJ2-7; D is unresolved. The CDR3 spells CSARGAGNDYEQYF. For the CDR3, the DNA is TGCAGTGCTAGAGGGGCAGGCAACGACTACGAGCAGTACTTC.